These 32 T cell receptor beta chains were all obtained from the same sample, sequenced in a study of T cell repertoires in cytomegalovirus infection (dated by TCRdb to between 2018 and 2020). The data were produced on an Illumina HiSeq 1500. The public reads were run again by TCRdb, first through fastp at Q25 and then through MiXCR, and only productive beta chains were kept. Entries are consolidated by CDR3 protein sequence, retaining the most common genes and DNA. The sample records about 740,000 distinct CDR3 sequences, less than 40% of which are singletons. The ten largest clones represent 2.5% to 3.5% of the sample. Input material: PBMCs. Receptors were obtained from a human donor in good health (CMV status not recorded). Some clones in this sample may be carry-over from other donors' samples.

Worth noting for this clonotype: Lacking the conserved final phenylalanine or tryptophan, this CDR3 likely reflects a read error. This chain joins TRBV12-3 or TRBV12-4 and TRBJ2-7; D may be TRBD1 (6 bases). Between the trimmed V and J ends, which lost 8 bases and 5 bases, there was a span of 16 bases. CDR3 length equals 13 residues. The CDR3 DNA reads TGTGCCAGCCGGGACAAGCTAACGCACGAGCAGTACTGC. This codes for CASRDKLTHEQYC.

Many counts were recorded for this clonotype. V and J are TRBV7-6 and TRBJ2-1, with D tentatively TRBD1 (8 bases). Trimming left V 5 bases short and J 10 bases short, with 15 bases between. The CDR3 is 13 amino acids. Germline V CDR1 and CDR2: SGHVS, FNYEAQ. The CDR3: CASSPGQGGEQFF. The CDR3 nucleotides read TGTGCCAGCAGCCCAGGACAGGGAGGGGAGCAGTTCTTC.

This clonotype was seen a handful of times. V is TRBV10-3 and J is TRBJ1-1; D gene unclear. Deletions cut 6 bases from V and 2 bases from J, with 16 bases between. The germline CDR1 and CDR2 sequences are ENHRY and SYGVKD. The CDR3 spans 15 residues. CDR3 amino acids: CAIRVSGMANTEAFF. DNA of the CDR3: TGTGCCATCAGAGTTTCGGGGATGGCAAACACTGAAGCTTTCTTT.

The chain combines TRBV13 with TRBJ1-3; D gene uncertain. This CDR3 comprises 12 residues. The V end was cut by 1 base, the J end by 5 bases, with 3 bases between. Per germline, CDR1 PRHDT and CDR2 FYEKMQ (reference sequence). Here the CDR3 DNA reads TGTGCCAGCAGCTTAGCCAGAAACACCATATATTTT. It encodes CASSLARNTIYF.

The chain couples TRBV14 to TRBJ1-6, with D possibly being TRBD1 (5 bases). Per germline, CDR1 SGHDN and CDR2 FVKESK. V lost 4 bases to trimming and J lost 5 bases, with 18 bases between them. CDR3 size: 17 residues. Here the CDR3 reads CASSLLLRGTDNSPLHF. CDR3 in DNA: TGTGCCAGCAGCCTCCTCCTACGGGGGACGGATAATTCACCCCTCCACTTT.

This clonotype was counted between two and nine times. This CDR3 reads CASSLIAGGFYEQYF. CDR3 nucleotide sequence: TGTGCCAGCAGCTTAATAGCGGGGGGGTTCTACGAGCAGTACTTC. The chain links TRBV7-6 to TRBJ2-7; TRBD2 aligns across 11 bases. Germline lookup yields CDR1 SGHVS and CDR2 FNYEAQ. V shed 2 bases, J shed 3 bases, and the junction held 3 bases outside the gene matches. The length of the CDR3 is 15 residues.

This clonotype occurred a few times. This chain links TRBV12-3 or TRBV12-4 with TRBJ2-7; TRBD1 matches at 8 bases. V dropped 0 bases and J dropped 2; count of bases not matched to a gene: 3. The CDR3 covers 15 residues. The CDR3 nucleotides read TGTGCCAGCAGTTTAGCCGGACAGGGAACCTACGAGCAGTACTTC. Translated, it gives CASSLAGQGTYEQYF.

This clonotype has just a few counts. The chain carries TRBV30 and TRBJ1-1; TRBD1 might be the D (5 bases). Germline CDR1 and CDR2: GTSNPN and SVGIG (reference sequence). The CDR3 loop spans 20 amino acids. V was shortened by 2 bases and J by 0 bases, with 28 bases between the two germline ends. The CDR3 coding sequence is TGTGCCTGGAGTCAAAAAACCATGGGAGGGCAGGGACGGATGAACACTGAAGCTTTCTTT. Its translation is CAWSQKTMGGQGRMNTEAFF.

This clonotype was seen a handful of times. The chain links TRBV10-1 to TRBJ1-1; D may be TRBD1 (5 bases). This CDR3 is 14 amino acids long. Trimming stripped 2 bases from V and 6 bases from J, with 13 bases between. CDR1 is WNHNN and CDR2 is SYGVQD in the germline V gene (reference sequence). The CDR3 sequence: CASSETFGGSEAFF. CDR3 in DNA: TGCGCCAGCAGTGAGACCTTCGGGGGATCTGAAGCTTTCTTT.

The CDR3 region has the DNA TGTGCCAGCAGCTTCTCGGGGTCTGTAGCGGGAGGGGGCTCCTACAATGAGCAGTTCTTC. Encoded protein: CASSFSGSVAGGGSYNEQFF. The gene calls are TRBV7-2 and TRBJ2-1, with 11 bases that match TRBD2. The V gene's germline CDR1 is SGHTA and CDR2 FQGNSA. This CDR3 comprises 20 residues. V lost 3 bases and J lost 0; bases outside the gene matches: 13.

V usage is TRBV6-6 and J usage is TRBJ2-7; 9 positions agree with TRBD1. The CDR3 runs 12 residues. Per the germline V gene, CDR1 is MNHNY and CDR2 is SVGAGI (reference sequence). Trimming at V came to 6 bases and at J to 9 bases, leaving 6 bases not matched to a gene. The CDR3 is CASSQAGQGQYF. The CDR3 DNA sequence: TGTGCCAGCAGCCAAGCGGGACAGGGGCAGTACTTC.

The rearrangement uses TRBV2 and TRBJ1-5; D is perhaps TRBD1 (5 bases). The CDR3 has 13 residues. V lost 3 bases, J lost 7 bases, and 10 bases lay in between. Germline CDR1 SNHLY, CDR2 FYNNEI. This CDR3 is CASSEGQTQPQHF. CDR3 coding DNA: TGTGCCAGCAGTGAGGGGCAGACCCAGCCCCAGCATTTT.

The chain uses TRBV24-1 and TRBJ1-5; no reliable D call. Germline V gene data show CDR1 as KGHDR and CDR2 as SFDVKD. Trimming removed 4 bases at V and 2 bases at J, with 11 bases between. The CDR3 contains 15 residues. The CDR3 sequence is CATSEAGRGNQPQHF. In DNA form, the CDR3 reads TGTGCCACCAGTGAGGCAGGACGGGGCAATCAGCCCCAGCATTTT.

This clonotype is a singleton in its sample. The chain uses TRBV6-6 and TRBJ1-3, with a possible D match to TRBD1 (6 bases). Germline V gene lookup returns CDR1 MNHNY and CDR2 SVGAGI (reference sequence). There are 16 residues in the CDR3. Trimming took off 3 bases at V and 6 bases at J, with 18 bases between the two ends. CDR3 in DNA: TGTGCCAGCAGTTATACCAAACAGGGTTCTTTAAACACCATATATTTT. The encoded protein is CASSYTKQGSLNTIYF.

The rearrangement joins TRBV7-2 to TRBJ1-4, with TRBD1 as a possible D gene (5 bases). Trimming removed 4 bases at V and 4 bases at J, with 10 bases between. The germline gives CDR1 SGHTA, CDR2 FQGNSA. The CDR3 consists of 14 residues. In DNA, the CDR3 is TGTGCCAGCAGCTGGGCGGGGGGTAATGAAAAACTGTTTTTT. It yields the protein CASSWAGGNEKLFF.

Concerning this clonotype itself: No conserved phenylalanine or tryptophan is present at the end of the CDR3, so a read error is the likely explanation. This chain links TRBV7-4 with TRBJ1-2; 8 bases map to TRBD1. After removal of 3 bases from V and 2 bases from J, the junction contained 8 bases not matched to a gene. The CDR3 contains 16 residues. From germline, CDR1 is SGHVT and CDR2 SQSDAQ. In nucleotides, the CDR3 is TGTGCCAGCAGCTTGGTACAGGGGGGTAAGAACTATGGCTACACCTTA. This codes for CASSLVQGGKNYGYTL.

The chain recombines TRBV7-8 with TRBJ2-1, with no clear D. The V gene's germline CDR1 is SGHVS and CDR2 FQNEAQ. This CDR3 is built from 16 residues. Trimming cost V 2 bases and J 1 base, with 12 bases left between them. The CDR3, as DNA: TGTGCCAGCAGCTTACTCCTCGGTGGATCCTACAATGAGCAGTTCTTC. This sequence encodes CASSLLLGGSYNEQFF.

Regarding this clonotype: One end of the junction is discordant with germline, which a read error may explain. The chain employs TRBV20-1 and TRBJ2-1; maybe TRBD1 (6 bases). Germline loops: CDR1 DFQATT, CDR2 SNEGSKA (reference sequence). This CDR3 contains 14 residues. The CDR3 DNA reads TGCAGTGCCTCTGACGACAGGCTAAACAATGAACAGTTCTTC. Protein sequence: CSASDDRLNNEQFF.

The chain joins TRBV29-1 to TRBJ2-7, with 7 nucleotides matching TRBD2. Per germline, CDR1 SQVTM and CDR2 ANQGSEA. The V segment lost 3 bases and the J segment 4 bases; nucleotides outside the gene matches: 9. This CDR3 spans 14 amino acids. CDR3 residues: CSVEEAGERYEQYF. CDR3 coding DNA: TGCAGCGTTGAGGAGGCGGGAGAGCGGTACGAGCAGTACTTC.

The rearrangement joins TRBV29-1 to TRBJ2-7; 7 bases are shared with TRBD2. This CDR3 contains 13 residues. CDR1 SQVTM and CDR2 ANQGSEA come from the germline V gene. V gave up 6 bases and J gave up 6 bases; unmatched junction bases: 11. The CDR3 protein is CSVRGDHRSEQYF. The CDR3 bases are TGCAGCGTCCGGGGGGACCATAGGAGCGAGCAGTACTTC.

This clonotype was counted a few times. The chain links TRBV7-6 to TRBJ1-2; D call uncertain. V was pared by 1 base and J by 1 base, with 10 bases between. CDR3 size: 15 residues. CDR1 and CDR2 (germline): SGHVS, FNYEAQ. This chain's CDR3 is CASSLVPGDNYGYTF. The CDR3 DNA follows: TGTGCCAGCAGCTTAGTGCCAGGAGATAACTATGGCTACACCTTC.

A remark on this clonotype: One end of the junction is discordant with germline, which a read error may explain. The V gene is TRBV6-6, the J gene TRBJ1-3; D is uncertain. The CDR3 runs to 16 residues. The germline CDR1 and CDR2 sequences are MNHNY and SVGAGI (reference sequence). CDR3 DNA sequence: TGTGCCAGCGGTTACGTAGAGAGGATCTCTGGAAACACCATATATTTT. It specifies CASGYVERISGNTIYF.

Notes on this clonotype: At one end, the junction sequence differs from germline, possibly due to a read error. The gene calls are TRBV7-8 and TRBJ2-1; TRBD2 matches 8 bases. The CDR3 is made up of 18 amino acids. Germline V gives CDR1 SGHVS, CDR2 FQNEAQ. This CDR3 is CVSILVGGGSLGYNEQFF. For the CDR3, the DNA is TGTGTCAGCATCTTAGTGGGCGGGGGGTCTTTGGGTTACAATGAGCAGTTCTTC.

Points on this clonotype: A read error may produce the germline difference seen at one junction end. This sequence joins TRBV6-5 and TRBJ1-2; no reliable D call. This CDR3 spans 11 amino acids. Germline-derived CDR1 and CDR2 are MNHEY and SVGAGI. DNA of the CDR3: TGTGCCCGCAGCGACGGTACCGGCTACACCTTC. Translation: CARSDGTGYTF.

The sample holds a few counts of this clonotype. The genes are TRBV12-3 or TRBV12-4 and TRBJ2-7, with a possible D match to TRBD2 (5 bases). The CDR3 is made up of 12 amino acids. V was cut by 8 bases and J by 2 bases, with 10 bases left in between. The CDR3 sequence is CASGESPYEQYF. Written as DNA, the CDR3 is TGTGCCAGCGGGGAGAGTCCCTACGAGCAGTACTTC.

This chain uses TRBV6-6 with TRBJ2-7, with a possible D match to TRBD2 (6 bases). This CDR3 region has 14 residues. V gave up 2 bases and J gave up 0 bases, with 8 bases separating them. Germline V gene data show CDR1 as MNHNY and CDR2 as SVGAGI (reference sequence). The CDR3 loop is CASSYAGYSYEQYF. DNA of the CDR3: TGTGCCAGCAGTTACGCGGGATACTCCTACGAGCAGTACTTC.

The V and J genes are TRBV6-5 and TRBJ2-3; D tentatively fits TRBD1 or TRBD2 (5 bases each). The CDR3 extends over 15 amino acids. Germline V gene data show CDR1 as MNHEY and CDR2 as SVGAGI. Trimming pared 5 bases from V and 4 bases from J, leaving 16 bases between. The CDR3 region is CASSRGPARPDTQYF. The CDR3 DNA sequence: TGTGCCAGCAGTAGGGGACCGGCCAGGCCAGATACGCAGTATTTT.

The chain uses TRBV28 and TRBJ1-2; D is possibly TRBD1 (6 bases). Trimming took off 5 bases at V and 7 bases at J, with 26 bases between the two ends. The CDR3 has 17 residues. CDR1 and CDR2 from the germline V gene are MDHEN and SYDVKM. CDR3 coding DNA: TGTGCCAGCAGTCTCACGAGGGGGGCCGAGGATGTCGGTGGCTACACCTTC. Protein: CASSLTRGAEDVGGYTF.

This clonotype has a handful of counts. The chain uses TRBV12-3 or TRBV12-4 and TRBJ2-1; 16 bases line up with TRBD2. The trim removed 6 bases at V and 7 bases at J, leaving 9 bases unmatched. This CDR3 spans 17 amino acids. Written as DNA, the CDR3 is TGTGCCAGCAGCCCCACGGCGGGACTAGCGGGAGGGAATGAGCAGTTCTTC. Encoded protein: CASSPTAGLAGGNEQFF.

The sample holds a few counts of this clonotype. This rearrangement joins TRBV6-5 to TRBJ1-1; D unresolved. The CDR3 spans 14 residues. Germline lookup yields CDR1 MNHEY and CDR2 SVGAGI. Deletions cut 2 bases from V and 1 base from J, with 8 bases between. In DNA form, the CDR3 reads TGTGCCAGCAGTTACCAATACAAGAACACTGAAGCTTTCTTT. Its protein is CASSYQYKNTEAFF.

CDR3 in amino acids: CATRQGLGETQYF. The CDR3 DNA follows: TGTGCCACCCGACAGGGCCTAGGGGAGACCCAGTACTTC. The V gene is TRBV28, the J gene TRBJ2-5, with 7 bases lining up with TRBD1. After removal of 10 bases from V and 5 bases from J, the junction contained 10 bases not matched to a gene. Looked up from germline, CDR1 is MDHEN and CDR2 is SYDVKM. The CDR3 has 13 residues.

This chain joins TRBV10-2 and TRBJ1-6, with a tentative D call TRBD1 (5 bases). Germline V gives CDR1 WSHSY, CDR2 SAAADI. The CDR3 is made up of 15 amino acids. Trimming took off 2 bases at V and 8 bases at J, with 13 bases between the two ends. CDR3 loop: CASSESSGTDSPLHF. CDR3 coding DNA: TGCGCCAGCAGTGAGAGTTCGGGGACGGATTCACCCCTCCACTTT.